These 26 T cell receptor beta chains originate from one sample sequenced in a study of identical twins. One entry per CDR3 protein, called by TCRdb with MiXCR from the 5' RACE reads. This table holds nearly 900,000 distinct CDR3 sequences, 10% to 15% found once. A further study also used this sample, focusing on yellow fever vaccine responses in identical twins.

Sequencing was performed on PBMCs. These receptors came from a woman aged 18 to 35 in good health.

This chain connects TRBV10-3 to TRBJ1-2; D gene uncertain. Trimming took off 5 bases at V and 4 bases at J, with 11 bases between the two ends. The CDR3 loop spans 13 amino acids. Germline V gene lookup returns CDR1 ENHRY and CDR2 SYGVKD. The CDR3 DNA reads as TGTGCCATCAGTTTGGAAGGGATCTATGGCTACACCTTC. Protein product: CAISLEGIYGYTF.

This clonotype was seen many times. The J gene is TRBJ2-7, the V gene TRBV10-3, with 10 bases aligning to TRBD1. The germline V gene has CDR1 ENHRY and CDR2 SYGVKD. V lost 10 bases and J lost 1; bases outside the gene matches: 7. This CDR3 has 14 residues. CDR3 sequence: CATQADRGSYEQYF. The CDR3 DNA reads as TGTGCCACCCAAGCGGACAGGGGGTCCTACGAGCAGTACTTC.

The CDR3 DNA reads as TGTGCCAGCAGTTTAGCGACCGAGGGACAGCCCCAGCATTTT. Translating it yields CASSLATEGQPQHF. This chain links TRBV12-3 or TRBV12-4 with TRBJ1-5; no definite D call. V was clipped by 0 bases and J by 7 bases, with 10 bases between them. CDR3 size: 14 residues.

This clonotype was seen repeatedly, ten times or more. CDR3 residues: CASRQGNQRDEQFF. The DNA for the CDR3 is TGTGCCAGCAGACAGGGGAATCAAAGGGATGAGCAGTTCTTC. The chain joins TRBV6-1 to TRBJ2-1; 7 bases map to TRBD1. J lost 8 bases, V lost 6 bases, and 10 bases had no gene match. Germline lookup yields CDR1 MNHNS and CDR2 SASEGT. This CDR3 region has 14 residues.

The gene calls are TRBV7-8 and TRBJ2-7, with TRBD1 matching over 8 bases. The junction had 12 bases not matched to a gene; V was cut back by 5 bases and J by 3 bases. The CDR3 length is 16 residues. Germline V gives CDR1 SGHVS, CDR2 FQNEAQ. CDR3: CASSPQTAQGGYEQYF. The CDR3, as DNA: TGTGCCAGCAGCCCCCAGACAGCACAGGGGGGCTACGAGCAGTACTTC.

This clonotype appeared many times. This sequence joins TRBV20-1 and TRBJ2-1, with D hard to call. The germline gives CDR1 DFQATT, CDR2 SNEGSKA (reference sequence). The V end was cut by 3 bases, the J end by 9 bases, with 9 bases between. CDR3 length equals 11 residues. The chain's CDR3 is CSARGFTEQFF. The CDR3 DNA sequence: TGCAGTGCTAGGGGGTTTACTGAGCAGTTCTTC.

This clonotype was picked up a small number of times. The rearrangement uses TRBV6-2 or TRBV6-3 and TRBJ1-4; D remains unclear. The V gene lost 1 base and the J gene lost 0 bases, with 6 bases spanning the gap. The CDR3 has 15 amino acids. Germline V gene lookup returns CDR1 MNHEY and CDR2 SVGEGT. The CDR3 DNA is TGTGCCAGCAGTTACTTCAGTGCAACTAATGAAAAACTGTTTTTT. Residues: CASSYFSATNEKLFF.

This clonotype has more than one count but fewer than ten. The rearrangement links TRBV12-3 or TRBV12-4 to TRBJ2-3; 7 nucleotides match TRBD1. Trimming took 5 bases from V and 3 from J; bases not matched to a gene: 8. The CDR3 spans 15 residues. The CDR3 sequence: CASSLAGTATDTQYF. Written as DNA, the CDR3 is TGTGCCAGCAGTCTTGCTGGGACAGCGACAGATACGCAGTATTTT.

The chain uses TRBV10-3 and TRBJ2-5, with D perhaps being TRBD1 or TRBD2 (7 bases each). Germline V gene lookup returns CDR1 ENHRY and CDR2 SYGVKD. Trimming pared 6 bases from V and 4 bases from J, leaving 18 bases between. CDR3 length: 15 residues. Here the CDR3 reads CAISKAGGVGETQYF. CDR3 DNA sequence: TGTGCCATCAGCAAAGCAGGGGGGGTCGGAGAGACCCAGTACTTC.

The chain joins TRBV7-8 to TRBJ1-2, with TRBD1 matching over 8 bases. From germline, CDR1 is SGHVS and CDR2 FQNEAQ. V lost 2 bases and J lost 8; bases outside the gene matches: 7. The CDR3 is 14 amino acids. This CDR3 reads CASSLRTGGDGYTF. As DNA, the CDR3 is TGTGCCAGCAGCTTACGAACAGGGGGAGACGGCTACACCTTC.

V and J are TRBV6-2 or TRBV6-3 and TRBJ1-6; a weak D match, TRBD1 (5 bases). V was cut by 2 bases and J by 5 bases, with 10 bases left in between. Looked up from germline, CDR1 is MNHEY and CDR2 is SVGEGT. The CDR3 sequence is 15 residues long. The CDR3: CASSYPGADNSPLHF. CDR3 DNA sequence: TGTGCCAGCAGTTACCCCGGGGCCGATAATTCACCCCTCCACTTT.

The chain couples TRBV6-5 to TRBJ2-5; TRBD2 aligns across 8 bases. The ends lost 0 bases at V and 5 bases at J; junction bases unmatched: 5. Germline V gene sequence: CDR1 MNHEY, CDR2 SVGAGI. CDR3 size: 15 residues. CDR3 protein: CASSYSGSGGETQYF. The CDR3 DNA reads TGTGCCAGCAGTTACTCAGGGTCGGGGGGGGAGACCCAGTACTTC.

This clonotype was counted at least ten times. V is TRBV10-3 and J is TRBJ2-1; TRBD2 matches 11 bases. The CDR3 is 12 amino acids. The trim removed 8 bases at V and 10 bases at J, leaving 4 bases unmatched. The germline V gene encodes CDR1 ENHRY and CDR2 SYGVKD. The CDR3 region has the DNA TGTGCCATCGGGACTAGCGGAACCGAGCAGTTCTTC. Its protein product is CAIGTSGTEQFF.

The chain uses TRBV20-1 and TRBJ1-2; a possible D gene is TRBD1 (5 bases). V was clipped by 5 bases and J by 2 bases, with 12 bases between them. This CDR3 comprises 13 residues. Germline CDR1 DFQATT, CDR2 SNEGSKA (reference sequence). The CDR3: CSAPTGPNYGYTF. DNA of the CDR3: TGCAGTGCTCCAACGGGGCCCAACTATGGCTACACCTTC.

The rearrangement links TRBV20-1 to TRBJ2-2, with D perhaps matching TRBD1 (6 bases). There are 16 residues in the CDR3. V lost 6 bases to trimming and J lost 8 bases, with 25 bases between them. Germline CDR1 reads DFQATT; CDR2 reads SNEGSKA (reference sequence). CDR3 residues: CSAKFLTGTSKGELFF. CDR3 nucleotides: TGCAGTGCAAAATTTTTAACCGGGACAAGTAAAGGGGAGCTGTTTTTT.

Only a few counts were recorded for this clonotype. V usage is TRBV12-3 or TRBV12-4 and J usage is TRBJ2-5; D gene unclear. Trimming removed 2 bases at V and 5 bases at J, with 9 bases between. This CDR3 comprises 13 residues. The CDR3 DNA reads TGTGCCAGCAGTTTAAACGGATTTGAGACCCAGTACTTC. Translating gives CASSLNGFETQYF.

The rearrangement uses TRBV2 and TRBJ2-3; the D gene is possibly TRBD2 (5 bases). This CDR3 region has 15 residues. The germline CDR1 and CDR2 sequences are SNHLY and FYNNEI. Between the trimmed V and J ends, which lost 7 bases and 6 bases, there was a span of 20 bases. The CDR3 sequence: CASKSLPDRGDTQYF. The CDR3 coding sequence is TGTGCCAGCAAGAGCTTGCCCGATAGAGGGGATACGCAGTATTTT.

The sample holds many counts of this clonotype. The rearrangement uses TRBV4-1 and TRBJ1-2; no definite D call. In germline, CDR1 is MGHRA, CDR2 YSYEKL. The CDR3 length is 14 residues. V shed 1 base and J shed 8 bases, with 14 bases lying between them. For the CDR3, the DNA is TGCGCCAGCAGCCAAGTGGCGGTGTCGGGGGGCTACACCTTC. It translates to CASSQVAVSGGYTF.

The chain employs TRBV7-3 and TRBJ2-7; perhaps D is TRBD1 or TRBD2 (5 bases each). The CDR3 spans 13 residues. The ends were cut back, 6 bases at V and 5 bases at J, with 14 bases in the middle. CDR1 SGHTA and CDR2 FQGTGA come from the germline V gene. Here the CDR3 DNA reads TGTGCCAGCAGTTCAGGGTTGGGGGACGAGCAGTACTTC. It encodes CASSSGLGDEQYF. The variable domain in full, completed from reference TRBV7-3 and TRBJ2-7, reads GAGVSQTPSNKVTEKGKYVELRCDPISGHTALYWYRQSLGQGPEFLIYFQGTGAADDSGLPNDRFFAVRPEGSVSTLKIQRTERGDSAVYLCASSSGLGDEQYFGPGTRLTVT.

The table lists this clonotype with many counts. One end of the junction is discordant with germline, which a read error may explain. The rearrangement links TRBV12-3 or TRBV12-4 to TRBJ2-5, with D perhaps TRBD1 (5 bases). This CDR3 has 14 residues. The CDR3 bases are TGCGCCAGCAGCTTGGGGCAGTCCCAAGAGACCCAGTACTTC. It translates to CASSLGQSQETQYF.

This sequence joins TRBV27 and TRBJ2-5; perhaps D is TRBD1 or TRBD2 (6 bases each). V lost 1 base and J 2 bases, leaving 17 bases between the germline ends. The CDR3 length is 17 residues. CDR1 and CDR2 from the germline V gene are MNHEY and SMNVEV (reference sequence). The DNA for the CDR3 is TGTGCCAGCAGTTTATTGGGCAGGGGAGGAGGACAAGAGACCCAGTACTTC. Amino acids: CASSLLGRGGGQETQYF.

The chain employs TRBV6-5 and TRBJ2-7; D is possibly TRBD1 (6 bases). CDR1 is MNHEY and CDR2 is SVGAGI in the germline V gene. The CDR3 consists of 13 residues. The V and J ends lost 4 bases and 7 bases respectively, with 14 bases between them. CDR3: CASSLQGSGEQYV. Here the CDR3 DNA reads TGTGCCAGCAGTTTACAGGGATCGGGAGAGCAGTACGTC.

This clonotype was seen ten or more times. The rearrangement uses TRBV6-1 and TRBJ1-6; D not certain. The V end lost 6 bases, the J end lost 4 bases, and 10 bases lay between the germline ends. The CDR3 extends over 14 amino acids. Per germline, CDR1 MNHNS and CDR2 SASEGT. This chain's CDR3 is CASSEQSYNSPLHF. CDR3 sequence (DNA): TGTGCCAGCAGCGAGCAATCTTATAATTCACCCCTCCACTTT.

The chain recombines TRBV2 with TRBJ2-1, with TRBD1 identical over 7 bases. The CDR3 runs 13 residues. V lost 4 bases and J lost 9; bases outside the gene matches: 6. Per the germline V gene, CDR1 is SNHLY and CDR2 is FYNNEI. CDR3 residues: CASSGQGTTEQFF. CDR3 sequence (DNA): TGTGCCAGCAGTGGACAGGGTACGACTGAGCAGTTCTTC.

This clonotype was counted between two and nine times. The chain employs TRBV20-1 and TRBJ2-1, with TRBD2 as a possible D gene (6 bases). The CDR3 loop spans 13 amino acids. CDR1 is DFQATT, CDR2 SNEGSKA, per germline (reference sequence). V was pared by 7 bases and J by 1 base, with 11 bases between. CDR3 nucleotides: TGCAGTGTAAGGAGCGGGTCCTACAATGAGCAGTTCTTC. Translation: CSVRSGSYNEQFF.

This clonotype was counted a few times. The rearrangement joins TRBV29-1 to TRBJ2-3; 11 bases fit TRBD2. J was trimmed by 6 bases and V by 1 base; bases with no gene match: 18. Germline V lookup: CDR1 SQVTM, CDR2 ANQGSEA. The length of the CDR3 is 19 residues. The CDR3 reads CSVEGRELAGVPTTDTQYF. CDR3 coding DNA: TGCAGCGTTGAAGGCCGGGAACTAGCGGGGGTGCCCACCACGGATACGCAGTATTTT.